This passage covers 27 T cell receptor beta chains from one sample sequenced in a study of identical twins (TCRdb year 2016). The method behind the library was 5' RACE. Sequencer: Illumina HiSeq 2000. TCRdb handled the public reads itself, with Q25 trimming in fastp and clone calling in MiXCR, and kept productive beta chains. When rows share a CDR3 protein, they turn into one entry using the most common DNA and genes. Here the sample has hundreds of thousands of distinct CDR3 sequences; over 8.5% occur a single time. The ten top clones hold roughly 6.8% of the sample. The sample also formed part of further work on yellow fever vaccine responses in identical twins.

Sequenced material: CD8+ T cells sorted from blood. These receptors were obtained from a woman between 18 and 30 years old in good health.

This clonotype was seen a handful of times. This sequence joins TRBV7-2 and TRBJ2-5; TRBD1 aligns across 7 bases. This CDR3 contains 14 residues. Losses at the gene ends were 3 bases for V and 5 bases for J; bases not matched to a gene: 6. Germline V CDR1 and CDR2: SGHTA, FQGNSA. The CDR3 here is CASSFRQGRETQYF. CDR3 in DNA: TGTGCCAGCAGCTTTCGACAGGGTAGGGAGACCCAGTACTTC.

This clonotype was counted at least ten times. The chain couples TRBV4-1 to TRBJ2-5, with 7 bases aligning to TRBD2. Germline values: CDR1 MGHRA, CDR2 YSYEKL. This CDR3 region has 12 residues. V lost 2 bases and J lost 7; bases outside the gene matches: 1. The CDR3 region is CASSQTGGTQYF. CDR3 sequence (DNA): TGCGCCAGCAGCCAAACGGGGGGGACCCAGTACTTC.

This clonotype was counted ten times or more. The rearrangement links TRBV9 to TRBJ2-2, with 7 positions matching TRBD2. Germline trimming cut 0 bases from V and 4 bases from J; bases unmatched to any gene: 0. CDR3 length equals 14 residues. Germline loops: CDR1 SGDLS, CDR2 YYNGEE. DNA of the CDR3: TGTGCCAGCAGCGTAGGCGGGGGCACCGGGGAGCTGTTTTTT. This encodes CASSVGGGTGELFF.

The CDR3 DNA is TGTGCCAGCAGCAACCGGGACAGAAAAGAGACCCAGTACTTC. Amino acid sequence: CASSNRDRKETQYF. The rearrangement links TRBV7-9 to TRBJ2-5; 7 bases line up with TRBD1. Germline V gives CDR1 SEHNR, CDR2 FQNEAQ (reference sequence). The CDR3 has 14 amino acids. V shed 5 bases and J 3 bases; nucleotides not matched to a gene: 6.

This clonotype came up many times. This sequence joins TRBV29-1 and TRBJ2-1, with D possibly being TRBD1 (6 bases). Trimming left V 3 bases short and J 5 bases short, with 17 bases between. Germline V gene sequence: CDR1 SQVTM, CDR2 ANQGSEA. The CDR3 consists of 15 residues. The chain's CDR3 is CSVERQGYDDNEQFF. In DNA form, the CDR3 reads TGCAGCGTTGAGCGGCAGGGGTATGACGACAATGAGCAGTTCTTC.

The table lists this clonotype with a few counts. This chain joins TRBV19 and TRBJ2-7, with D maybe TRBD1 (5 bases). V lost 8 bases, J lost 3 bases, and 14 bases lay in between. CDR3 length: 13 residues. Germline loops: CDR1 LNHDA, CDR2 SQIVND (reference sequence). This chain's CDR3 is CASRDSSGYEQYF. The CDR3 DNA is TGTGCCAGTCGAGACAGCTCGGGCTACGAGCAGTACTTC.

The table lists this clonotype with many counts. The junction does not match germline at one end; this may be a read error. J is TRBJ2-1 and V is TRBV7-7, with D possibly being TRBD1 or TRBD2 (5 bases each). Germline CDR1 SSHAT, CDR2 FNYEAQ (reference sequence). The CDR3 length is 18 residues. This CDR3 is CASSLALTGDPSYNEQFF. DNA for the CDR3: TGTGCTAGCAGCTTAGCGCTAACAGGCGACCCTTCCTACAATGAGCAGTTCTTC.

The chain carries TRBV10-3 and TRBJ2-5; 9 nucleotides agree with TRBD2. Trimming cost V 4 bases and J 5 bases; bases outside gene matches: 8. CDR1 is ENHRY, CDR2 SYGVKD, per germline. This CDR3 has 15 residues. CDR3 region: CAISVGREGPETQYF. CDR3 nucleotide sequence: TGTGCCATCAGTGTGGGGCGGGAGGGCCCGGAGACCCAGTACTTC.

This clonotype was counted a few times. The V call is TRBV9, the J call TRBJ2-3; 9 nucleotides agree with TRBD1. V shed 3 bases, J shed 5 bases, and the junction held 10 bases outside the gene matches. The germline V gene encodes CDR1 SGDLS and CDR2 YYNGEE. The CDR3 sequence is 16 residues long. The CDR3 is CASSESGTGHKDTQYF. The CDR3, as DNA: TGTGCCAGCAGCGAATCCGGGACAGGGCATAAAGATACGCAGTATTTT. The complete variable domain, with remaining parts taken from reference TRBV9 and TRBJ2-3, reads DSGVTQTPKHLITATGQRVTLRCSPRSGDLSVYWYQQSLDQGLQFLIQYYNGEERAKGNILERFSAQQFPDLHSELNLSSLELGDSALYFCASSESGTGHKDTQYFGPGTRLTVL.

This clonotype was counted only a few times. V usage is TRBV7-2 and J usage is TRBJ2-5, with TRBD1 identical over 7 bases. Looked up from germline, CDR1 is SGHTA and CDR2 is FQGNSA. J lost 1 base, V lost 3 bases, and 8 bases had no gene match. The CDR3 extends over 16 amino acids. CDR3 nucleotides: TGTGCCAGCAGCTTCCTTTCAGGGGGTTCCCAAGAGACCCAGTACTTC. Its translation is CASSFLSGGSQETQYF.

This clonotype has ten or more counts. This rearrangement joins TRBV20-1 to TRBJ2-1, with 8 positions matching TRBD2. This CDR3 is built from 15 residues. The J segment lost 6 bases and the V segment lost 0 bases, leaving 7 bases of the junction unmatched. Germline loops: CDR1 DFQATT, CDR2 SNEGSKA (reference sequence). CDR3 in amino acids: CSARDLREGLNEQFF. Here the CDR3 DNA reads TGCAGTGCTAGAGATCTCCGGGAGGGTCTCAATGAGCAGTTCTTC.

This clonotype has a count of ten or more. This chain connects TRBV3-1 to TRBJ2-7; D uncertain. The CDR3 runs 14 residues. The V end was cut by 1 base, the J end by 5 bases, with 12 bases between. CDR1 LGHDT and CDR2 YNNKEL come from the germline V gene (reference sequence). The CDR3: CASSQVRSGDEQYF. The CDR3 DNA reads TGTGCCAGCAGCCAAGTCCGCAGTGGGGACGAGCAGTACTTC.

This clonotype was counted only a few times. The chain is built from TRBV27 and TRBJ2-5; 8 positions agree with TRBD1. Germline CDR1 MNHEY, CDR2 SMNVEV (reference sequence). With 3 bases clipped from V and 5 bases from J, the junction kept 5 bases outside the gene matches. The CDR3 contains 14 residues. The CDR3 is CASSLTWDRETQYF. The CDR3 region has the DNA TGTGCCAGCAGTTTGACATGGGACAGGGAGACCCAGTACTTC.

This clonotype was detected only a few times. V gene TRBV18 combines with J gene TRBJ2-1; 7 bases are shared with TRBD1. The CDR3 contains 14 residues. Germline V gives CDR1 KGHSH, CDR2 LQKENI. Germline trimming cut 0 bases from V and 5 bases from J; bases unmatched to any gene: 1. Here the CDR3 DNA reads TGTGCCAGCTCACCACCGGACAGGAACAATGAGCAGTTCTTC. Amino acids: CASSPPDRNNEQFF. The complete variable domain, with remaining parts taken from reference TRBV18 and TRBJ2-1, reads NAGVMQNPRHLVRRRGQEARLRCSPMKGHSHVYWYRQLPEEGLKFMVYLQKENIIDESGMPKERFSAEFPKEGPSILRIQQVVRGDSAAYFCASSPPDRNNEQFFGPGTRLTVL.

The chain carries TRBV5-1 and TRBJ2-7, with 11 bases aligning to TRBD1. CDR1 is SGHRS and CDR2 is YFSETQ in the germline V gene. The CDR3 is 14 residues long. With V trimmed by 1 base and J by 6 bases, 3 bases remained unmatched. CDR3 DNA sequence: TGCGCCAGCAGCTTGAGGACAGGGGGCATCGAGCAGTACTTC. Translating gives CASSLRTGGIEQYF.

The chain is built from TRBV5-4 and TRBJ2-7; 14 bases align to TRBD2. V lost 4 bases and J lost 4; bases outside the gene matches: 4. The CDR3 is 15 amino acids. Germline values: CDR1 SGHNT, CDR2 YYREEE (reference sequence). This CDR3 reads CASSTRLAGGYEQYF. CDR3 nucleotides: TGTGCCAGCAGCACCAGACTAGCGGGAGGGTACGAGCAGTACTTC.

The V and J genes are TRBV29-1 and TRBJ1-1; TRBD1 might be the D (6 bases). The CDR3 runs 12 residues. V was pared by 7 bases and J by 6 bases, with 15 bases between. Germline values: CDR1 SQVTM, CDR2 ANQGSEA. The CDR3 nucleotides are TGCAGCGCCGAAAAACAGGGAGCTGAAGCTTTCTTT. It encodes CSAEKQGAEAFF.

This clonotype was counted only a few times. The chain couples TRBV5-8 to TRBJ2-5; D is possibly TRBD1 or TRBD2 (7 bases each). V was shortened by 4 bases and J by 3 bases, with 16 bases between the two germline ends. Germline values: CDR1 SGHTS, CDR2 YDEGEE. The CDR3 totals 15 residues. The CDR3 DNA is TGTGCCAGCAGCCTTCCCAGGGGGGGGGAAGAGACCCAGTACTTC. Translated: CASSLPRGGEETQYF.

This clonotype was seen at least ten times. The CDR3 bases are TGCGCCAGCAGCCACCCGGGACTAGCGCCTAATGAGCAGTTCTTC. Encoded protein: CASSHPGLAPNEQFF. The chain has TRBV4-3 and TRBJ2-1; TRBD2 aligns across 10 bases. Germline V gives CDR1 LGHNA, CDR2 YSLEER. The V and J ends lost 3 bases and 7 bases, in that order; junction bases with no gene match: 6. This CDR3 is built from 15 residues.

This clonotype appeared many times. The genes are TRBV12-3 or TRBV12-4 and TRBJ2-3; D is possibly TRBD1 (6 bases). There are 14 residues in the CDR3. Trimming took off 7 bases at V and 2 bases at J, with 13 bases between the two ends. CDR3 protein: CASIEDSPTDTQYF. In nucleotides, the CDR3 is TGTGCCAGCATTGAGGACAGCCCCACAGATACGCAGTATTTT.

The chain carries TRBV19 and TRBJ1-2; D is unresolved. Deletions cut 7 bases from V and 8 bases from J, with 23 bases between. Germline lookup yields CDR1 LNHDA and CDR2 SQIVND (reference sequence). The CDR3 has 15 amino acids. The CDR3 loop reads CASTRWRNLLGGYTF. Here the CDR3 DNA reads TGTGCCAGTACCCGGTGGCGGAACCTTTTGGGAGGCTACACCTTC.

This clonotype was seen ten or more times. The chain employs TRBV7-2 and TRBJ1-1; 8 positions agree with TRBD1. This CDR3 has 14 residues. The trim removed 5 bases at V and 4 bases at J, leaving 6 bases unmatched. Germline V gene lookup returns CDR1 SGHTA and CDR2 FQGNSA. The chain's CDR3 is CASSLGQGSTEAFF. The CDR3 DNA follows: TGTGCCAGCAGCCTCGGACAGGGAAGCACTGAAGCTTTCTTT.

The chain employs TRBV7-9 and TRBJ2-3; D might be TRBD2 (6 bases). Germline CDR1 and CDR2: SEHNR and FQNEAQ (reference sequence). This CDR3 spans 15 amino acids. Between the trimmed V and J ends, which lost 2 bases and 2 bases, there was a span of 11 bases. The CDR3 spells CASSLTTRNTDTQYF. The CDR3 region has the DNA TGTGCCAGCAGCTTAACGACTAGAAACACAGATACGCAGTATTTT.

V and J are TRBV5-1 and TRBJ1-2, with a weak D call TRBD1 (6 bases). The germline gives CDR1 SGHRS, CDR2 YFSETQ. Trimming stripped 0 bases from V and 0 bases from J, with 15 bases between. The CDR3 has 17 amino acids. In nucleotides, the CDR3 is TGCGCCAGCAGCTTGGGGACAGAGTTATGGGCTAACTATGGCTACACCTTC. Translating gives CASSLGTELWANYGYTF.

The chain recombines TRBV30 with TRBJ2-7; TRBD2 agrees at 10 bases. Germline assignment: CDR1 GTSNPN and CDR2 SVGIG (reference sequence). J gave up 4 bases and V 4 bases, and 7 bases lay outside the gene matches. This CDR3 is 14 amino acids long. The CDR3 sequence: CAWNPSGSGYEQYF. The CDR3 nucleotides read TGTGCCTGGAATCCTAGCGGGAGCGGTTACGAGCAGTACTTC.

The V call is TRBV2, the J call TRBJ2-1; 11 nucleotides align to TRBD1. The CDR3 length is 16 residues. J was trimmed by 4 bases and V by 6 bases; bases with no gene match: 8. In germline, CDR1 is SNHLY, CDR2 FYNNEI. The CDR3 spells CASRGQGGGLYNEQFF. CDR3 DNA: TGTGCCAGCAGGGGACAGGGGGGGGGGCTTTACAATGAGCAGTTCTTC.

The DNA of the CDR3 is TGCGCCAGCAGCGCTACTAGCGGGAAACCCTGGGGGGCCAACGTCCTGACTTTC. Amino acids: CASSATSGKPWGANVLTF. This sequence joins TRBV5-1 and TRBJ2-6; 10 nucleotides agree with TRBD2. The V segment lost 4 bases and the J segment 4 bases; nucleotides outside the gene matches: 11. Germline V gene lookup returns CDR1 SGHRS and CDR2 YFSETQ. The CDR3 totals 18 residues.